The subject of this entry is one TCR beta chain. The sample comes from a study of technical replicates of blood from a few donors. Only in-frame clones appear in the TCRdb table, and some are missing; sequencing was by immunoSEQ multiplex PCR. The sample has just over 95,000 clones, approximately 94% seen once. The length of the CDR3 is 12 residues. Germline V CDR1 and CDR2: SGDLS, YYNGEE. V lost 3 bases, J lost 7 bases, and 11 bases lay in between. This clonotype was sampled from a human donor in good health. The sample comprised T cells isolated from PBMCs. The rearrangement uses TRBV9 and TRBJ2-7; possibly TRBD1 for D (6 bases). The CDR3 DNA is TGTGCCAGCAGCGAGGACAGCGGTGAGCAGTACTTC. Translated, it gives CASSEDSGEQYF.